This T cell receptor (beta chain) was retrieved from a study of identical twins. This clonotype was seen a few times. CDR3 length equals 14 residues. Per germline, CDR1 LNHDA and CDR2 SQIVND (reference sequence). The germline V and J ends were trimmed by 6 bases and 1 base, with 9 bases remaining between them. In TCRdb, the 5' RACE reads were re-called with MiXCR into one record per CDR3 protein. The data show about 890,000 distinct CDR3 sequences, with over 9% seen just once and about 1.5% held by the top ten. This sample also belongs to another study, concerning yellow fever vaccine responses in identical twins.

The sequencing input was PBMCs. The sequence derives from a young woman in good health. The chain combines TRBV19 with TRBJ2-2; no clear D gene. The CDR3 loop is CASRSGGNTGELFF. The CDR3 nucleotides read TGTGCCAGTAGATCAGGCGGGAACACCGGGGAGCTGTTTTTT.